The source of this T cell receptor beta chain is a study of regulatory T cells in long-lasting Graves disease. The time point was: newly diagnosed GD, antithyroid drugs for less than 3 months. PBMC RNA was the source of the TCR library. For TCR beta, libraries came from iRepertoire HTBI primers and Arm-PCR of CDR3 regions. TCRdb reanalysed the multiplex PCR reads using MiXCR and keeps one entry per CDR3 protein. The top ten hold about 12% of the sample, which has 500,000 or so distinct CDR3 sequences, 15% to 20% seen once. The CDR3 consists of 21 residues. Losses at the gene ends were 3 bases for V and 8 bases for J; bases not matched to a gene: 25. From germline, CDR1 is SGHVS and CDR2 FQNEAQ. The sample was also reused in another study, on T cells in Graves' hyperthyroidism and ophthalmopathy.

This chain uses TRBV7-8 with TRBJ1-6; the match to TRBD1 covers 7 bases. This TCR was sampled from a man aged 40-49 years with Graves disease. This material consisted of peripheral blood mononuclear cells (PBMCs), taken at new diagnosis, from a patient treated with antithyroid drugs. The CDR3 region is CASSFNLPGQNLQVKYSPLHF. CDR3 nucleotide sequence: TGTGCCAGCAGCTTCAACCTCCCGGGACAGAATTTGCAAGTTAAATATTCACCCCTCCACTTT.